This T cell receptor (beta chain) comes out of a study of OX40 agonist ivuxolimab in advanced cancers. Overall study context: Every patient in dose escalation had hepatocellular carcinoma, melanoma, renal cell or head and neck cancer. Partial responses, seen in three patients, involved one hepatocellular carcinoma and two cutaneous melanomas.

On this clone: Its antigen is not known.

Individuals having autoimmune disease history or systemic immunosuppression were not enrolled. Produced via immunoSEQ multiplex PCR; TCRdb's table is partial and in-frame only. Of about 92,000 clones listed, 70% to 85% are singletons. Study conclusions and caveats: Some nonresponders additionally presented with little normalized T-cell clonal expansion.

The CDR3 runs 13 residues. Germline values: CDR1 SNHLY, CDR2 FYNNEI. Trimming removed 8 bases from V and 12 bases from J, with 20 bases in between. The chain combines TRBV2 with TRBJ2-1; either TRBD1 or TRBD2 may supply D (5 bases each). The source is an adult with an advanced solid tumor such as melanoma, head and neck, liver or kidney cancer. Sequencing used CD4+ or CD8+ T cells sorted from blood, obtained in a trial of the OX40 agonist ivuxolimab. CDR3 in DNA: TGTGCCAGCCCGCTGGGGACGAATCACATGCAGTTCTTC. It is translated as CASPLGTNHMQFF.